This T cell receptor (beta chain) was captured in a study of shared clonotypes between healthy human individuals. To note about this clone: The antigen remains undetermined.

Study results and limitations: Among non-shared clonotypes, generation probabilities were lower than among those shared by all four donors.

It was across several immunoSEQ plates that each subset's genomic DNA was evenly split. Some clones are missing from TCRdb's copy, which holds only in-frame ones; the method was immunoSEQ multiplex PCR. The repertoire has approximately 1.1 million clones, around 78% of them found once; the top ten carry about 0.52%. This receptor was obtained from a man aged 18 to 30 in good health. Some clones in this sample may be carry-over from other donors' samples. Sequencing input: memory CD4+ T cells from PBMCs. Subset of the sample: CD45RA-negative fraction.

CDR3 protein: CASSQDHSGNTIYF. CDR3 bases: TGCGCCAGCAGCCAAGACCACTCTGGAAACACCATATATTTT. The rearrangement links TRBV4-3 to TRBJ1-3; D ambiguous. The CDR3 runs to 14 residues. CDR1 is LGHNA, CDR2 YSLEER, per germline. Trimming took off 0 bases at V and 0 bases at J, with 3 bases between the two ends.